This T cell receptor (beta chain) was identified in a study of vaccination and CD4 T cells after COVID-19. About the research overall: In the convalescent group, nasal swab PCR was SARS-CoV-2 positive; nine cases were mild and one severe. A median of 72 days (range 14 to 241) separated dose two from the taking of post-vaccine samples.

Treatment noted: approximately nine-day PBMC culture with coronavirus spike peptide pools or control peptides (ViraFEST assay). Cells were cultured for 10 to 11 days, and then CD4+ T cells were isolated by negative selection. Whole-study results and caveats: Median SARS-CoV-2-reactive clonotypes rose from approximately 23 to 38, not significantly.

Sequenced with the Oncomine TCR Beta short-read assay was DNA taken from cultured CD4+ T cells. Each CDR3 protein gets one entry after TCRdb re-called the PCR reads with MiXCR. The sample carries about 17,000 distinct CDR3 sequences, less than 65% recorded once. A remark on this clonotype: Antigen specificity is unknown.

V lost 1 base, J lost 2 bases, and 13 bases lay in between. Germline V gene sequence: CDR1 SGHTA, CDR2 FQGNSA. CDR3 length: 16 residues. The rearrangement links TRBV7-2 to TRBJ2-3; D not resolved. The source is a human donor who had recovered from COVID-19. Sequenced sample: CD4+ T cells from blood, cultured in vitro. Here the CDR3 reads CASSLGGNGYTDTQYF. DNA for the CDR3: TGTGCCAGCAGCTTAGGAGGCAACGGCTACACAGATACGCAGTATTTT.